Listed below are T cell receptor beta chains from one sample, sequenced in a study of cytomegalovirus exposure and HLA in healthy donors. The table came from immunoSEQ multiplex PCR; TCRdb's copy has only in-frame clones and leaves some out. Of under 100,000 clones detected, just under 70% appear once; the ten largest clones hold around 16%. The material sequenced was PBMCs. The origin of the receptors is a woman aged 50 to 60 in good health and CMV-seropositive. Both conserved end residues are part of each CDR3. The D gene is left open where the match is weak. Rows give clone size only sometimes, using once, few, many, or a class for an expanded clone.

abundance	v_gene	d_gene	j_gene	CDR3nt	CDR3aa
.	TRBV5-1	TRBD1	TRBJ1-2	TGCGCCAGCAGCTTTGGGGGACAGGGGAGAGCGGGCTATGGCTACACCTTC	CASSFGGQGRAGYGYTF
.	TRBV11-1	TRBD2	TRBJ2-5	TGTGCCAGCAGCTTTAGCGGGAGGGCCCGGGAGACCCAGTACTTC	CASSFSGRARETQYF
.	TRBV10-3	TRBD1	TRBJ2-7	TGTGCCATCAGTGACCCCGGGACAGGAGTCTACGAGCAGTACTTC	CAISDPGTGVYEQYF
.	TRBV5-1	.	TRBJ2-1	TGCGCCAGCAGCTTGCGGCTCGGGGTTAGGCACAATGAGCAGTTCTTC	CASSLRLGVRHNEQFF
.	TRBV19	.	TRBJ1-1	TGTGCCAGTAGTAGAGGCACTGAAGCTTTCTTT	CASSRGTEAFF
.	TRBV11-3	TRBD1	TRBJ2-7	TGTGCCAGCAGCCCAAATATCCCGGGACAGGTCTCCTACGAGCAGTACTTC	CASSPNIPGQVSYEQYF
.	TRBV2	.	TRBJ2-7	TGTGCCAAGAAGTTCGGGGCCTACGAGCAGTACTTC	CAKKFGAYEQYF
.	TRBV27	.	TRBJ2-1	TGTGCCAGCAGTTCGCCGGGAATCTACAATGAGCAGTTCTTC	CASSSPGIYNEQFF
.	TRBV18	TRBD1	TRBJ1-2	TGTGCCAGCTCACCAGGACAGGGGGCTGACTACACCTTC	CASSPGQGADYTF
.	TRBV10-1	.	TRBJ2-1	TGCGCCAGCAGTGAGTCGGGGGGTTTAAACAATGAGCAGTTCTTC	CASSESGGLNNEQFF
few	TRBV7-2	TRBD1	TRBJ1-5	TGTGCCAGCAGCACTACAGGGGGCAATCAGCCCCAGCATTTT	CASSTTGGNQPQHF
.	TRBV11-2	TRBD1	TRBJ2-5	TGTGCCAGCAGCTCGGACAGGGGCCGGCTCGGGACCCAGTACTTC	CASSSDRGRLGTQYF
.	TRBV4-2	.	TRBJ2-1	TGTGCCAGCAGCGCAACAGGGTCGAGCTCCTACAATGAGCAGTTCTTC	CASSATGSSSYNEQFF
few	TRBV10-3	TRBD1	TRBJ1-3	TGTGCCATCAGTGAGTCCGCTAACAGGGGGCTCTCTGGAAACACCATATATTTT	CAISESANRGLSGNTIYF
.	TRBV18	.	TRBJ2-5	TGTGCCAGCTCACCCCGCCTGTCAGGCAGATACCAAGAGACCCAGTACTTC	CASSPRLSGRYQETQYF
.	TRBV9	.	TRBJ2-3	TGTGCCAGCAGCGTAAGCGGGCGGGGCACAGATACGCAGTATTTT	CASSVSGRGTDTQYF
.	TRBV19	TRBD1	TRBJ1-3	TGTGCCAGTACCTCCGGGACAGGCTCTGGAAACACCATATATTTT	CASTSGTGSGNTIYF
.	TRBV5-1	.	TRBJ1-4	TGCGCCAGCAGTAGGCAGGGGCCAGCAACTAATGAAAAACTGTTTTTT	CASSRQGPATNEKLFF
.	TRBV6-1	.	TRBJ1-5	TGTGCCAGCAGTAGACACAGGGATAGCAATCAGCCCCAGCATTTT	CASSRHRDSNQPQHF
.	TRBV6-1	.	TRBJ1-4	TGTGCCAGCAGTGAGGTAGCAGTTGCAACTAATGAAAAACTGTTTTTT	CASSEVAVATNEKLFF
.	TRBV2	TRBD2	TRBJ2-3	TGTGCCAGCAGTGAAAGGGCTAGCGGGAGGGTCGGCACAGATACGCAGTATTTT	CASSERASGRVGTDTQYF
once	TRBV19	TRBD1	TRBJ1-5	TGTGCCAGTAGTATCGGGGGACAGGGGGACTATCAGCCCCAGCATTTT	CASSIGGQGDYQPQHF
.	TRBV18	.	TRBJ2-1	TGTGCCAGCTCACCATCGGACAGCATCAATGAGCAGTTCTTC	CASSPSDSINEQFF
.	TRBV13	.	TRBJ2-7	TGTGCCAGCGGCTTCTCTAGCAGTAGTTACGAGCAGTACTTC	CASGFSSSSYEQYF
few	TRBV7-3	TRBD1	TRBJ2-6	TGTGCCAGCAGCTCAGAAGGGGGCGCAGGCTCTGGGGCCAACGTCCTGACTTTC	CASSSEGGAGSGANVLTF
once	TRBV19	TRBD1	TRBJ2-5	TGTGCCAGTAGTACCCGGACAGGGGTGGGAGAGACCCAGTACTTC	CASSTRTGVGETQYF
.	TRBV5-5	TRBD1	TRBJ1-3	TGTGCCAGCAGCCGGGGCGGACAGGGAGGAAGTCGAAACACCATATATTTT	CASSRGGQGGSRNTIYF
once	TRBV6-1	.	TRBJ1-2	TGTGCCAGCAGTGAAGCGGGGGGGGGCCGGTATGGCTACACCTTC	CASSEAGGGRYGYTF
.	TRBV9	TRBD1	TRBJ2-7	TGTGCCAGCAGCCCGCCGGGACAGGGAGTTGGCGAGCAGTACTTC	CASSPPGQGVGEQYF